This T cell receptor (beta chain) was captured in a study of blood T cell repertoires in COVID-19. This clone is medium-sized (0.01 to 0.1%). Profiled with immunoSEQ multiplex PCR; TCRdb holds only in-frame clones, not every one. The sample yields about 190,000 clones, approximately 90% seen once. CDR1 and CDR2 (germline): MGHDK, SYGVNS. This CDR3 contains 14 residues. V lost 7 bases and J lost 5, with 17 bases in between. This chain links TRBV25-1 with TRBJ1-2; D might be TRBD1 (5 bases). This clonotype was obtained from a man aged 30 to 45 with acute or convalescent COVID-19. The sample was peripheral blood. DNA for the CDR3: TGTGCCAGCACCGGGCCCAGGGTACTTTATGGCTACACCTTC. It specifies CASTGPRVLYGYTF.